A selection of T cell receptor beta chains follows, all from one sample in a study of beta chain features in type 1 diabetes. Clones were sequenced by immunoSEQ multiplex PCR, and TCRdb holds only the in-frame ones, with some missing. The sample contains more than 120,000 clones, over 9.5% of which appear only once. The sequenced sample consisted of naive CD4+ T cells from blood. Source of these receptors: a man younger than 35 in good health. The CDR3 runs from the conserved cysteine through the conserved F or W. Clone sizes are given selectively: once, few, many, or a class where the clone is expanded.

clone_size | v_call | cdr3_aa
NA | TRBV11-2 | CASSLAGNYEQYF
few | TRBV7-6 | CASSPRGGGSTDTQYF
few | TRBV6-5 | CASSLLAVTYNEQFF
few | TRBV6-1 | CASKPTARSYNEQFF
NA | TRBV5-1 | CASSLDGRDTQYF
many | TRBV7-9 | CASSPTGSQPQHF
NA | TRBV7-3 | CASSLLPSGGAYEQFF
many | TRBV4-3 | CASSHDRGRDSNQPQHF
few | TRBV25-1 | CASSEGQNSGANVLTF
few | TRBV6-5 | CASSPRRSYGYTF
NA | TRBV7-2 | CASSPHMRDSGNTIYF
NA | TRBV14 | CASSQSRGRRDTQYF
few | TRBV9 | CASSDRLADTQYF
few | TRBV6-1 | CASSALAGFTDTQYF
few | TRBV28 | CASSQGTSEPTGELFF
NA | TRBV7-2 | CASSVLGAGGPHEQFF
NA | TRBV28 | CASSLRTGAFGQPQHF
few | TRBV5-1 | CASGEKQGFQETQYF
NA | TRBV4-3 | CASSLPGRHEQFF
few | TRBV19 | CASSMSGRERGYTF
many | TRBV7-9 | CASSLIDREAFF
NA | TRBV10-3 | CAISVTSGARNEQFF
few | TRBV18 | CASSSPGQEYGYTF
few | TRBV15 | CATRKDRNTGELFF
NA | TRBV19 | CASSAGTGSGYEQYF
many | TRBV29-1 | CSVVDRNSGNTIYF
few | TRBV15 | CATSRGGALNEKLFF
NA | TRBV15 | CATSRDRGVGNTIYF
few | TRBV6-6 | CASSYTGQGTEQYF
few | TRBV23-1 | CASSQFFRPKGEQYF
few | TRBV19 | CASRENYEQYF
NA | TRBV9 | CASSPSLDRYNQPQHF